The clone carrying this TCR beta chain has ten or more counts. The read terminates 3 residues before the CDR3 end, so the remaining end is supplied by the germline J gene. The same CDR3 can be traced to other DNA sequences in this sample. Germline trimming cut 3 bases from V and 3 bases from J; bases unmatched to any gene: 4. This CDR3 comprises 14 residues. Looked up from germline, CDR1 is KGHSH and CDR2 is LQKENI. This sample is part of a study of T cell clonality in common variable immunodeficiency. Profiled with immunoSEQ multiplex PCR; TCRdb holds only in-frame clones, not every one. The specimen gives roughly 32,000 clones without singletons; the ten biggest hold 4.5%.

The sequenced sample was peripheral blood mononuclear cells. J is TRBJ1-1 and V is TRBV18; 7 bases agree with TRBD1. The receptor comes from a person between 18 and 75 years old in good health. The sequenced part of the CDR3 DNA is TGTGCCAGCTCACCGGGGACAGAACACACTGAA. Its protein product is CASSPGTEHTE. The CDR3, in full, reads CASSPGTEHTEAFF.